This T cell receptor beta chain was identified in a study of shared clonotypes between healthy human individuals. The CDR3 extends over 18 amino acids. CDR1 and CDR2 (germline): MRHNA, SNTAGT. V lost 6 bases and J lost 1, with 24 bases in between. Memory CD4+ cells were the fraction left after CD45RA+ naive selection. Sequencing was performed with immunoSEQ multiplex PCR; in TCRdb, only in-frame clones are kept and a portion is missing. Here the sample spans some 1.1 million clones, roughly 80% being singletons. This clonotype originated in a man younger than 35 in good health. Some clones in this sample may be carry-over from other donors' samples. Sequenced: memory CD4+ T cells from PBMCs. Subset noted: CD45RA-negative fraction. J is TRBJ2-5 and V is TRBV6-4; D is unclear. In DNA, the CDR3 is TGTGCCAGCAGAGTTAGTGCCCCAGGCCCTTCCATCCAAGAGACCCAGTACTTC. Its translation: CASRVSAPGPSIQETQYF.